Only a few counts were recorded for the clone carrying this TCR beta chain. Its target is not known. The data derive from a study of identical twins. Findings and caveats of the study: Out-of-frame alpha sequences that twins shared showed excess low generation probability.

Carrying unique molecular identifiers, the cDNA also gained a universal primer site through template switching. Each CDR3 protein is one row after TCRdb ran MiXCR on the 5' RACE reads. The table has over 250,000 distinct CDR3 sequences, roughly 8.6% seen once. Germline assignment: CDR1 MNHNS and CDR2 SASEGT. V shed 6 bases and J shed 3 bases, with 18 bases lying between them. The CDR3 extends over 15 amino acids. The same data also went into a second study, on yellow fever vaccine responses in identical twins.

The TCR was taken from a woman aged 18-29 years in good health. The sequenced sample consisted of CD8+ T cells sorted from blood. The rearrangement links TRBV6-1 to TRBJ2-7; perhaps TRBD2 as D (6 bases). In DNA, the CDR3 is TGTGCCAGCAGCCCCTGGGCGGGGTCGAACTACGAGCAGTACTTC. Its translation: CASSPWAGSNYEQYF.